The 23 T cell receptor beta chains in this list originate from one sample, sequenced in a study of regulatory T cells in long-lasting Graves disease. Regarding time point: newly diagnosed GD, antithyroid drugs for less than 3 months. From RNA extracted from PBMCs, the TCR library was made. Arm-PCR with iRepertoire HTBI primers amplified the CDR3 regions for these TCR beta libraries. TCRdb fed the multiplex PCR reads into MiXCR, producing one record per CDR3 protein. The sample has a few hundred thousand distinct CDR3 sequences, 15% to 20% seen once; the top ten hold around 20%. In addition, the sample was reused for a study of T cells in Graves' hyperthyroidism and ophthalmopathy.

Here the sequenced sample was peripheral blood mononuclear cells (PBMCs), taken at new diagnosis, from a patient treated with antithyroid drugs. These receptors all come from a woman aged 18-35 years with Graves disease.

The J gene is TRBJ2-1, the V gene TRBV4-2; TRBD2 matches 12 bases. The germline V gene has CDR1 LGHNA and CDR2 YNFKEQ. Trimming at V came to 4 bases and at J to 7 bases, leaving 5 bases not matched to a gene. This CDR3 has 15 amino acids. The CDR3 loop reads CASSPLAGGGNEQFF. The DNA of the CDR3 is TGTGCCAGCAGCCCACTAGCGGGAGGAGGTAATGAGCAGTTCTTC.

This clonotype was seen at least ten times. The chain combines TRBV4-1 with TRBJ1-1, with D possibly matching TRBD1 (5 bases). Trimming cost V 1 base and J 2 bases, with 11 bases left between them. The CDR3 is made up of 15 amino acids. CDR1 is MGHRA, CDR2 YSYEKL, per germline. The DNA for the CDR3 is TGCGCCAGCAGCCAAGTGGGGCTTAGTAACACTGAAGCTTTCTTT. Translation gives CASSQVGLSNTEAFF.

Note on this clonotype: Being one base from a much bigger clone, this may be a read error. J is TRBJ1-1 and V is TRBV2; D call uncertain. The CDR3 is 13 amino acids. Germline V CDR1 and CDR2: SNHLY, FYNNEI. V shed 2 bases and J shed 3 bases, with 7 bases lying between them. The DNA for the CDR3 is TGTGCCAGCAGTGAAAACACCTACACTGAAGCTTTCTTT. Amino acid sequence: CASSENTYTEAFF.

This clonotype was detected many times. This chain uses TRBV5-1 with TRBJ1-2; D is possibly TRBD1 (5 bases). This CDR3 spans 14 amino acids. Trimming removed 6 bases at V and 6 bases at J, with 18 bases between. Germline CDR1 reads SGHRS; CDR2 reads YFSETQ. CDR3 loop: CASTGSRQGHGYTF. The CDR3 DNA is TGCGCCAGCACCGGATCACGGCAGGGTCATGGCTACACCTTC.

This clonotype has ten or more counts. The rearrangement joins TRBV2 to TRBJ2-7; D is perhaps TRBD1 (6 bases). Germline values: CDR1 SNHLY, CDR2 FYNNEI. V was shortened by 6 bases and J by 0 bases, with 12 bases between the two germline ends. This CDR3 spans 14 amino acids. The CDR3 DNA follows: TGTGCCAGCAGGGGTAGGGACAACTCCTACGAGCAGTACTTC. Residues: CASRGRDNSYEQYF.

This clonotype was recorded many times. This rearrangement joins TRBV10-2 to TRBJ1-2; D remains ambiguous. In germline, CDR1 is WSHSY, CDR2 SAAADI. The V end lost 4 bases, the J end lost 5 bases, and 11 bases lay between the germline ends. The CDR3 covers 13 residues. The CDR3 region is CASSGVGSYGYTF. The CDR3 nucleotides read TGCGCCAGCAGTGGAGTGGGCTCGTATGGCTACACCTTC.

This clonotype was detected many times. The chain is built from TRBV3-1 and TRBJ2-1; D gene ambiguous. In germline, CDR1 is LGHDT, CDR2 YNNKEL (reference sequence). The CDR3 sequence is 13 residues long. Trimming took off 0 bases at V and 7 bases at J, with 7 bases between the two ends. The CDR3 sequence: CASSQDPGNEQFF. CDR3 in DNA: TGTGCCAGCAGCCAAGATCCCGGAAATGAGCAGTTCTTC.

There are many counts of this clonotype. This chain connects TRBV5-1 to TRBJ1-6; a possible D gene is TRBD1 (6 bases). Germline CDR1 is SGHRS and CDR2 is YFSETQ. This CDR3 spans 14 amino acids. Trimming cost V 3 bases and J 16 bases, with 20 bases left between them. CDR3 sequence reads: CASSSSNPGHALHF. CDR3 nucleotide sequence: TGCGCCAGCAGCTCCTCGAACCCGGGACACGCTCTCCACTTT.

This chain links TRBV10-3 with TRBJ2-7; D is possibly TRBD2 (5 bases). The V gene's germline CDR1 is ENHRY and CDR2 SYGVKD. This CDR3 has 14 amino acids. V lost 10 bases to trimming and J lost 5 bases, with 21 bases between them. The CDR3 DNA sequence: TGTGCCAGCGGAGGTGGAGTAGACGGCCACGAGCAGTACTTC. Its translation: CASGGGVDGHEQYF.

This clonotype was picked up many times. V is TRBV6-1 and J is TRBJ1-5, with D tentatively TRBD1 (5 bases). The CDR3 runs 15 residues. Looked up from germline, CDR1 is MNHNS and CDR2 is SASEGT. V shed 7 bases and J shed 3 bases, with 16 bases lying between them. The CDR3 sequence is CASNMWGLDNQPQHF. CDR3 nucleotide sequence: TGTGCCAGCAATATGTGGGGGTTGGACAATCAGCCCCAGCATTTT.

This clonotype was detected ten times or more. The V call is TRBV28, the J call TRBJ2-1, with D perhaps being TRBD1 or TRBD2 (5 bases each). The CDR3 is 15 amino acids. The ends were cut back, 3 bases at V and 0 bases at J, with 9 bases in the middle. From germline, CDR1 is MDHEN and CDR2 SYDVKM. The chain's CDR3 is CASSFRDASYNEQFF. The CDR3 nucleotides are TGTGCCAGCAGTTTCCGGGACGCCTCCTACAATGAGCAGTTCTTC.

This clonotype has a count of ten or more. The CDR3 sequence is CASSSNSLYSYEQYF. The CDR3 nucleotides read TGTGCCAGCAGCTCTAATTCCCTGTATTCCTACGAGCAGTACTTC. The chain combines TRBV11-2 with TRBJ2-7, with unresolved D. Germline V CDR1 and CDR2: SGHAT, FQNNGV. The CDR3 is made up of 15 amino acids. V was pared by 4 bases and J by 1 base, with 14 bases between.

This chain uses TRBV9 with TRBJ1-3; D not resolved. This CDR3 has 18 amino acids. Germline V gene sequence: CDR1 SGDLS, CDR2 YYNGEE. Trimming left V 0 bases short and J 0 bases short, with 16 bases between. The CDR3 region has the DNA TGTGCCAGCAGCGTAGCTACCTTGGGAAAAGGCTCTGGAAACACCATATATTTT. It codes for CASSVATLGKGSGNTIYF.

The gene calls are TRBV2 and TRBJ1-1; 9 bases are a match to TRBD1. V shed 5 bases and J 11 bases; nucleotides not matched to a gene: 15. Germline V gene sequence: CDR1 SNHLY, CDR2 FYNNEI. This CDR3 has 15 amino acids. CDR3 DNA: TGTGCCAGCAGTTTGTCCGGGACAGGGAGTTACGGGGCTTTCTTT. Amino acid sequence: CASSLSGTGSYGAFF.

This clonotype occurred many times. The chain joins TRBV3-1 to TRBJ2-6, with TRBD1 matching over 7 bases. With 4 bases clipped from V and 1 base from J, the junction kept 7 bases outside the gene matches. CDR1 and CDR2 (germline): LGHDT, YNNKEL (reference sequence). The CDR3 is 17 residues long. The CDR3 here is CASSPGQLLSGANVLTF. The DNA for the CDR3 is TGTGCCAGCAGCCCGGGACAGTTGTTATCTGGGGCCAACGTCCTGACTTTC.

In its sample, this clonotype was seen many times. V gene TRBV30 combines with J gene TRBJ2-2; 11 bases agree with TRBD2. With V trimmed by 0 bases and J by 4 bases, 7 bases remained unmatched. CDR1 and CDR2 (germline): GTSNPN, SVGIG (reference sequence). The CDR3 extends over 17 amino acids. The CDR3 DNA follows: TGTGCCTGGAGTGTACCGGTCGGACTAGCGGGCACCGGGGAGCTGTTTTTT. Protein: CAWSVPVGLAGTGELFF.

This clonotype has a count of ten or more. The DNA of the CDR3 is TGTGCCAGCAGCGTAGCTTCCGGGGGGGCCGCTGAGCAGTTCTTC. This sequence encodes CASSVASGGAAEQFF. This sequence joins TRBV9 and TRBJ2-1, with 8 bases lining up with TRBD2. The J segment lost 9 bases and the V segment lost 0 bases, leaving 8 bases of the junction unmatched. Per germline, CDR1 SGDLS and CDR2 YYNGEE. The CDR3 runs to 15 residues.

To note about this clonotype: A single base separates this from a much larger clone, so it may be a read error. The V and J genes are TRBV20-1 and TRBJ1-2, with a possible D match to TRBD1 (5 bases). Germline-derived CDR1 and CDR2 are DFQATT and SNEGSKA (reference sequence). This CDR3 contains 13 residues. The ends were cut back, 5 bases at V and 3 bases at J, with 13 bases in the middle. The CDR3 DNA reads as TGCAGTGCTGAGGGCAGGGCTCACTATGGCTACACCTTC. It codes for CSAEGRAHYGYTF.

This clonotype has a handful of counts. This chain joins TRBV4-2 and TRBJ2-1; D is ambiguous. CDR3 size: 15 residues. Germline V gene sequence: CDR1 LGHNA, CDR2 YNFKEQ. The V gene lost 0 bases and the J gene lost 6 bases, with 12 bases spanning the gap. CDR3 region: CASSQDAARSNEQFF. The CDR3 DNA is TGTGCCAGCAGCCAAGATGCTGCCCGGTCCAATGAGCAGTTCTTC.

This clonotype has a count of ten or more. The chain joins TRBV7-2 to TRBJ2-1; D is undetermined. Germline V gene data show CDR1 as SGHTA and CDR2 as FQGNSA. Trimming pared 1 base from V and 10 bases from J, leaving 14 bases between. CDR3 length: 14 residues. CDR3 nucleotides: TGTGCCAGCAGCTTAGATTCTTTCGCTGTCGAGCAGTTCTTC. Its protein product is CASSLDSFAVEQFF.

This clonotype was seen more than once but under ten times. CDR3 DNA: TGTGCCAGCAGCCAACGACAGGGGGATGAAAAACTGTTTTTT. Its protein is CASSQRQGDEKLFF. V is TRBV7-9 and J is TRBJ1-4, with 9 bases lining up with TRBD1. The CDR3 runs 14 residues. J gave up 6 bases and V 5 bases, and 4 bases lay outside the gene matches. CDR1 is SEHNR, CDR2 FQNEAQ, per germline (reference sequence).

This clonotype has a single count. V usage is TRBV29-1 and J usage is TRBJ2-7, with a possible D match to TRBD1 (6 bases). This CDR3 region has 16 residues. V was shortened by 7 bases and J by 0 bases, with 22 bases between the two germline ends. Germline V gene lookup returns CDR1 SQVTM and CDR2 ANQGSEA. The CDR3 DNA sequence: TGCAGCGCCGCCCTAATAACAGGGTCGAGCTCCTACGAGCAGTACTTC. Protein sequence: CSAALITGSSSYEQYF.

The table lists this clonotype with many counts. CDR3 protein: CSVEDRAGVYEQYF. CDR3 nucleotide sequence: TGCAGCGTTGAAGATCGGGCAGGGGTGTACGAGCAGTACTTC. V gene TRBV29-1 combines with J gene TRBJ2-7, with a possible D match to TRBD1 (6 bases). V lost 0 bases and J 4 bases, leaving 13 bases between the germline ends. CDR1 and CDR2 from the germline V gene are SQVTM and ANQGSEA. The CDR3 covers 14 residues.